This T cell receptor beta chain was observed in a study of blood T cell repertoires in COVID-19. Study-wide background: COVID-19 samples, acute and convalescent, were from the United States, Italy and Spain. PBMCs, B-cell-depleted T cells, or T cells were the source of the cDNA or gDNA that made up the material.

Followed over time, Seattle patients had been enrolled while infection was active. The trim removed 0 bases at V and 8 bases at J, leaving 6 bases unmatched. This CDR3 contains 16 residues. Germline V CDR1 and CDR2: LNHNV, YYDKDF (reference sequence). Original methodology: Amplification of reference gene primers was used by the study to estimate nucleated cell counts. Assay used: immunoSEQ multiplex PCR; TCRdb lists only in-frame clones, some missing. The DNA was the basis for D and trimming; V, J and clone size are from that table. Among under 200,000 clones listed, about 86% were seen once. The source of this sequence is a woman aged 70 to 79 with COVID-19, enrolled during active disease. Sequencing was done on a sample of peripheral blood. The rearrangement links TRBV15 to TRBJ2-1; 11 bases are shared with TRBD2. The DNA of the CDR3 is TGTGCCACCAGCAGAGAATTGGCTAGCGGGGGGTATGAGCAGTTCTTC. This sequence encodes CATSRELASGGYEQFF.